This TCR beta chain appears in the sequencing data of a study of metastatic and nonmetastatic thyroid tumors. Overall study context: The study looked at repertoires side by side in blood and in tumor or nodule tissue from malignant and benign thyroid patients.

None of the patients had undergone any treatment ahead of thyroid surgery. This CDR3 spans 13 amino acids. Germline V gene data show CDR1 as SEHNR and CDR2 as FQNEAQ (reference sequence). V was cut by 1 base and J by 7 bases, with 7 bases left in between. Authors' methods: A classifier of distant metastasis in papillary thyroid cancer was built from CDR3 differences (across clinicopathological groups). MiXCR was used by TCRdb to re-call the PCR reads. V and J calls and clone size were set by TCRdb, not the authors. The profile covers more than 90,000 clones, with roughly an eighth appearing a single time and approximately 11% taken by the ten largest. As regards this clone: What it recognizes is unknown.

General study findings and limits: According to reports, the diversity of TCR beta was significantly higher in malignant thyroid tumors than in benign nodules, and this held in both blood and tumor samples.

The receptor comes from a female donor with papillary thyroid cancer or a benign thyroid nodule (not recorded which). Some clones in this sample may be carry-over from other donors' samples. The chain combines TRBV7-9 with TRBJ2-2; D is uncertain. The sample taken for sequencing was blood. In nucleotides, the CDR3 is TGTGCCAGCAGCTTAGACGGAAACGGGGAGCTGTTTTTT. Translated, it gives CASSLDGNGELFF.